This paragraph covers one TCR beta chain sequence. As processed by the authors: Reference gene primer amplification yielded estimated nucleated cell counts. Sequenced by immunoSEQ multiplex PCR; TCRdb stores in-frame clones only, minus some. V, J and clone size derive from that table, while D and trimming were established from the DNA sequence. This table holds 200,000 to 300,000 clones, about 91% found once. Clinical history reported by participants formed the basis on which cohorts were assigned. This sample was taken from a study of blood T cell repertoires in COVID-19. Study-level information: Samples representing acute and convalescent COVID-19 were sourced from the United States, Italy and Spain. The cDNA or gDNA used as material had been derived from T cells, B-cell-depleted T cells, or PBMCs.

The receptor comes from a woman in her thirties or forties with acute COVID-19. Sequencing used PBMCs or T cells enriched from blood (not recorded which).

DNA for the CDR3: TGTGCCAGCAGCCAAGACATAGCGGGGGGCTCAGATACGCAGTATTTT. Translated, it gives CASSQDIAGGSDTQYF. The J gene is TRBJ2-3, the V gene TRBV3-1 (or the pseudogene TRBV3-2); TRBD2 aligns across 10 bases. Germline CDR1 is LGHDT and CDR2 is YNNKEL (reference sequence). The junction had 4 bases not matched to a gene; V was cut back by 0 bases and J by 4 bases. This CDR3 is built from 16 residues.